Sequencing of this TCR beta chain was carried out in a study of T cells in Graves' hyperthyroidism and ophthalmopathy. The ends were cut back, 2 bases at V and 6 bases at J, with 8 bases in the middle. The germline V gene encodes CDR1 SGDLS and CDR2 YYNGEE. The length of the CDR3 is 13 residues. RNA transcripts gave rise to amplified TCR beta CDR3 regions. Initially, a first-round RT-PCR of the TCR CDR3 employed the HTBI primer set. In TCRdb, the multiplex PCR reads were re-called with MiXCR into one record per CDR3 protein. The table lists hundreds of thousands of distinct CDR3 sequences, around 38% of them singletons.

The sample taken for sequencing was blood. The chain combines TRBV9 with TRBJ2-2, with D hard to call. The TCR originated in a man between 18 and 29 years old with Graves' hyperthyroidism. The CDR3 DNA sequence: TGTGCCAGCAGCGTGGAAAGTCCCGGGGAGCTGTTTTTT. Translated: CASSVESPGELFF.